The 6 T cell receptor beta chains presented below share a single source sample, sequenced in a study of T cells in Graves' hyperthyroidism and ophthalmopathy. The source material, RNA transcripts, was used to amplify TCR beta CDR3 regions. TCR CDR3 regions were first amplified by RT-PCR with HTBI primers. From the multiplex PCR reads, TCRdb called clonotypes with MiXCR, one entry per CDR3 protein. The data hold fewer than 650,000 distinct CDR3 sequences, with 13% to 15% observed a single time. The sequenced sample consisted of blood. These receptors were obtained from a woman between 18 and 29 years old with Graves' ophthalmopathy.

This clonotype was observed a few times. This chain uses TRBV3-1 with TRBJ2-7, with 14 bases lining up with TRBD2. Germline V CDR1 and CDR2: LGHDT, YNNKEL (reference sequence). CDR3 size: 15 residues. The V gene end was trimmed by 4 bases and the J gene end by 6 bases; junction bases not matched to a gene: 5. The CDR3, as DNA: TGTGCCAGCAGCCCCCCGGGACTAGCGGGAGCCGAGCAGTACTTC. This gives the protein CASSPPGLAGAEQYF.

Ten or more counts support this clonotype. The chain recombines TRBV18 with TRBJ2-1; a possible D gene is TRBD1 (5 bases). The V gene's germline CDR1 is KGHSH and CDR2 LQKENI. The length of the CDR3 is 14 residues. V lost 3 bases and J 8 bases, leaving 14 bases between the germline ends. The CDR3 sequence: CASSPNLDSYEQFF. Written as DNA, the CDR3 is TGTGCCAGCTCACCTAATCTAGACAGTTATGAGCAGTTCTTC.

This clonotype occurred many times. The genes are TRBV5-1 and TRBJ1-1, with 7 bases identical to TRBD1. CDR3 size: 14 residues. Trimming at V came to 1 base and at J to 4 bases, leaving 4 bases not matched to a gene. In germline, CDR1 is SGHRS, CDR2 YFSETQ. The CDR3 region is CASSLIGGGTEAFF. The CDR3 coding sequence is TGCGCCAGCAGCTTGATAGGGGGCGGCACTGAAGCTTTCTTT.

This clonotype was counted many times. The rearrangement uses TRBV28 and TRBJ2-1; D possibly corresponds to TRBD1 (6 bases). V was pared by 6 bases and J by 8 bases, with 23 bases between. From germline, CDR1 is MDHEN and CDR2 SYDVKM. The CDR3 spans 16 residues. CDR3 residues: CASSDPRLGAGYEQFF. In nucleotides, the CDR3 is TGTGCCAGCAGCGATCCTCGCTTGGGGGCAGGCTATGAGCAGTTCTTC. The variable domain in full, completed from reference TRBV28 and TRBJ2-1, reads DVKVTQSSRYLVKRTGEKVFLECVQDMDHENMFWYRQDPGLGLRLIYFSYDVKMKEKGDIPEGYSVSREKKERFSLILESASTNQTSMYLCASSDPRLGAGYEQFFGPGTRLTVL.

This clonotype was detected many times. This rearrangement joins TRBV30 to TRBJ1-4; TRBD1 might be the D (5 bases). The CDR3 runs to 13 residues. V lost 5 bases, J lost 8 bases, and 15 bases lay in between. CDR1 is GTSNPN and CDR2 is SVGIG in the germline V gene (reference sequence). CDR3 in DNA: TGTGCCTGGGATGGGGCTTCTGGGGAAAAACTGTTTTTT. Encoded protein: CAWDGASGEKLFF.

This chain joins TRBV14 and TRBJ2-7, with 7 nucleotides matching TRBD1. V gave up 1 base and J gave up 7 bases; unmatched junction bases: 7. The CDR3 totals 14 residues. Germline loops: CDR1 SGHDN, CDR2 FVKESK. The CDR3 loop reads CASSQGGGRGEQYF. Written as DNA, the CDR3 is TGTGCCAGCAGCCAAGGAGGGGGCAGGGGGGAGCAGTACTTC.